The 5 T cell receptor beta chains in this list originate from one sample, sequenced in a study of blood T cell repertoires in COVID-19. Assay: immunoSEQ multiplex PCR; the TCRdb copy retains only in-frame clones and omits some. The repertoire consists of 120,000 or so clones, with roughly 91% occurring once and the leading ten covering roughly 1.4%. Sequencing input: peripheral blood. The receptors were sampled from a human donor in a cohort sampled during active COVID-19.

This rearrangement joins TRBV6-5 to TRBJ2-2; 10 bases match TRBD1. J gave up 4 bases and V 2 bases, and 4 bases lay outside the gene matches. The length of the CDR3 is 16 residues. From germline, CDR1 is MNHEY and CDR2 SVGAGI. CDR3 region: CASSYGTGVGTGELFF. CDR3 in DNA: TGTGCCAGCAGTTACGGGACAGGGGTTGGCACCGGGGAGCTGTTTTTT.

The rearrangement uses TRBV10-3 and TRBJ1-1; weak D call: TRBD1 (5 bases). Trimming took 8 bases from V and 1 from J, leaving 14 bases between them. Germline-derived CDR1 and CDR2 are ENHRY and SYGVKD. There are 14 residues in the CDR3. The chain's CDR3 is CAIVPGPENTEAFF. The CDR3, as DNA: TGTGCCATCGTCCCAGGGCCGGAGAACACTGAAGCTTTCTTT.

This chain links TRBV6-4 with TRBJ2-1; TRBD2 aligns across 9 bases. The J segment lost 7 bases and the V segment lost 6 bases, leaving 7 bases of the junction unmatched. Germline CDR1 MRHNA, CDR2 SNTAGT. This CDR3 is built from 14 residues. The CDR3: CASSRSGRRNEQFF. For the CDR3, the DNA is TGTGCCAGCAGCCGTAGCGGGAGAAGGAATGAGCAGTTCTTC.

CDR3 sequence (DNA): TGTGCCTGGAGTCCACAGGGGGACGGCTACACCTTC. Its protein product is CAWSPQGDGYTF. The chain employs TRBV30 and TRBJ1-2; 8 nucleotides agree with TRBD1. The CDR3 consists of 12 residues. V lost 2 bases and J lost 8; bases outside the gene matches: 4. The germline V gene encodes CDR1 GTSNPN and CDR2 SVGIG (reference sequence).

J is TRBJ2-1 and V is TRBV19, with TRBD2 matching 8 bases. The V segment lost 6 bases and the J segment 1 base; nucleotides outside the gene matches: 8. Germline V gene data show CDR1 as LNHDA and CDR2 as SQIVND (reference sequence). The CDR3 is 16 residues long. The CDR3 spells CASRTTGTRSYNEQFF. CDR3 DNA sequence: TGTGCCAGTAGGACAACCGGGACTAGATCCTACAATGAGCAGTTCTTC. Full variable domain (rest looked up from reference TRBV19 and TRBJ2-1): DGGITQSPKYLFRKEGQNVTLSCEQNLNHDAMYWYRQDPGQGLRLIYYSQIVNDFQKGDIAEGYSVSREKKESFPLTVTSAQKNPTAFYLCASRTTGTRSYNEQFFGPGTRLTVL.